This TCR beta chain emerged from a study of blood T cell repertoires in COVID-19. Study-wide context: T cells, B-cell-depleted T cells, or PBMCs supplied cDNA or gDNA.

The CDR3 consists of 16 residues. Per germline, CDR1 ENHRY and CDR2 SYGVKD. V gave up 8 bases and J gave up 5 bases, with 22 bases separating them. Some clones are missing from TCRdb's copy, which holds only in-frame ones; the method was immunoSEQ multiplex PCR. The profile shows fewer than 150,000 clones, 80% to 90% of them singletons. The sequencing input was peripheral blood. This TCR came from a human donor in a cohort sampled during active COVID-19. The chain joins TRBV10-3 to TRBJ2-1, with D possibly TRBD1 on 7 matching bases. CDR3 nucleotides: TGTGCCATCGAGGCAGGGGGGACGTTGGGCGACAATGAGCAGTTCTTC. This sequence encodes CAIEAGGTLGDNEQFF.